A single T cell receptor beta chain is shown here with its context. The assay was immunoSEQ multiplex PCR, and TCRdb's table has in-frame clones only and misses some. The sample holds approximately 1.5 million clones; under 99% are singletons and the top ten take roughly 0.45%. These data belong to a study of shared clonotypes between healthy human individuals. The origin of this receptor is a man aged 30-40 years in good health. What was sequenced was naive CD4+ T cells sorted from blood. The subset is: CD45RA+ positively selected.

CDR3 region: CASSIIRDRVETQYF. The CDR3 region has the DNA TGTGCCAGCAGCATAATCCGGGACAGGGTCGAGACCCAGTACTTC. J is TRBJ2-5 and V is TRBV13; TRBD1 aligns across 9 bases. The CDR3 runs 15 residues. Per germline, CDR1 PRHDT and CDR2 FYEKMQ (reference sequence). V trimming: 5 bases; J trimming: 5 bases; junction bases outside the gene matches: 9.